Sequencing of this T cell receptor (beta chain) was carried out in a study of multiple sclerosis patients with progressive multifocal leukoencephalopathy. The sample holds one count of this clone. Sample time point: time of PML onset. T3 blood samples were collected at the time of PML onset. The germline V and J ends were trimmed by 3 bases and 3 bases, with 17 bases remaining between them. Germline loops: CDR1 KGHSH, CDR2 LQKENI. The CDR3 contains 16 residues. This table comes from immunoSEQ multiplex PCR, and its TCRdb copy is limited to in-frame clones, with some not included. The sample has tens of thousands of clones, about 85% seen once; the top ten hold around 12%.

J is TRBJ1-1 and V is TRBV18; D unresolved. This clonotype was sampled from a woman aged 25 to 45 with progressive multifocal leukoencephalopathy. Source: PBMCs, taken from a patient treated with natalizumab. Here the CDR3 DNA reads TGTGCCAGCTCACCGCCGGGGTCCGATGCAGACACTGAAGCTTTCTTT. This encodes CASSPPGSDADTEAFF.